The 24 T cell receptor beta chains listed next were all sequenced from one sample in a study of OX40 agonist ivuxolimab in advanced cancers. TCRdb's table, derived via immunoSEQ multiplex PCR, lists solely in-frame clones and lacks some. The sample includes around 95,000 clones, about nine tenths seen only once; the top ten take 0.15% to 0.2%. Sequencing was performed on CD4+ or CD8+ T cells sorted from blood, taken in a trial of the OX40 agonist ivuxolimab. The receptor set was obtained from an adult with an advanced solid tumor such as melanoma, head and neck, liver or kidney cancer.

This sequence joins TRBV6-5 and TRBJ2-2; D remains unclear. The germline gives CDR1 MNHEY, CDR2 SVGAGI. The V gene lost 5 bases and the J gene lost 7 bases, with 14 bases spanning the gap. The CDR3 is 14 residues long. The CDR3 region is CASSTRLSGGELFF. The CDR3 DNA is TGTGCCAGCAGTACCCGGTTATCGGGCGGGGAGCTGTTTTTT.

J is TRBJ2-7 and V is TRBV6-5, with unresolved D. This CDR3 region has 11 residues. CDR1 MNHEY and CDR2 SVGAGI come from the germline V gene. V was clipped by 5 bases and J by 4 bases, with 6 bases between them. The CDR3: CASSEGYEQYF. The CDR3 bases are TGTGCCAGCAGTGAAGGGTACGAGCAGTACTTC.

In the case of this clone: Other DNA sequences in this specimen translate into the identical CDR3. The J gene is TRBJ2-1, the V gene TRBV6-5; D may correspond to TRBD1 or TRBD2 (5 bases each). The CDR3 contains 14 residues. The V and J ends lost 5 bases and 9 bases respectively, with 17 bases between them. CDR1 MNHEY and CDR2 SVGAGI come from the germline V gene. The CDR3 loop is CASSRRGLPSEQFF. The DNA for the CDR3 is TGTGCCAGCAGTCGTCGGGGCCTTCCCAGTGAGCAGTTCTTC.

A single count supports this clone. V usage is TRBV7-8 and J usage is TRBJ1-5, with TRBD1 matching 11 bases. The CDR3 length is 17 residues. Germline CDR1 is SGHVS and CDR2 is FQNEAQ. Trimming cost V 1 base and J 4 bases; bases outside gene matches: 6. The CDR3 nucleotides are TGTGCCAGCAGCTTAGGTGGGACAGGGGGAACGAATCAGCCCCAGCATTTT. As protein: CASSLGGTGGTNQPQHF.

J is TRBJ2-7 and V is TRBV11-2; TRBD1 agrees at 7 bases. This CDR3 contains 15 residues. With V trimmed by 1 base and J by 3 bases, 6 bases remained unmatched. Per the germline V gene, CDR1 is SGHAT and CDR2 is FQNNGV. CDR3 region: CASSLGRGIFYEQYF. Here the CDR3 DNA reads TGTGCCAGCAGCTTAGGCAGGGGGATTTTCTACGAGCAGTACTTC.

V usage is TRBV30 and J usage is TRBJ1-1, with D possibly being TRBD1 (5 bases). Germline CDR1 GTSNPN, CDR2 SVGIG (reference sequence). There are 14 residues in the CDR3. V gave up 3 bases and J gave up 5 bases, with 16 bases separating them. The CDR3 sequence: CAWRGTDLGTEAFF. The CDR3, as DNA: TGTGCCTGGAGAGGGACCGACCTTGGAACTGAAGCTTTCTTT. Full variable domain (remainder filled in from reference TRBV30 and TRBJ1-1): SQTIHQWPATLVQPVGSPLSLECTVEGTSNPNLYWYRQAAGRGLQLLFYSVGIGQISSEVPQNLSASRPQDRQFILSSKKLLLSDSGFYLCAWRGTDLGTEAFFGQGTRLTVV.

The chain has TRBV2 and TRBJ1-4; D is uncertain. The CDR3 loop spans 15 amino acids. Germline assignment: CDR1 SNHLY and CDR2 FYNNEI. V lost 2 bases and J 2 bases, leaving 9 bases between the germline ends. CDR3: CASSETSTTNEKLFF. CDR3 DNA sequence: TGTGCCAGCAGTGAAACCAGTACTACTAATGAAAAACTGTTTTTT.

J is TRBJ2-3 and V is TRBV6-6; D unresolved. Germline CDR1 MNHNY, CDR2 SVGAGI (reference sequence). CDR3 length equals 12 residues. The V and J ends lost 5 bases and 6 bases respectively, with 9 bases between them. The CDR3 DNA reads TGTGCCAGCAGTCTCTACTTGGATACGCAGTATTTT. The encoded protein is CASSLYLDTQYF.

The V gene is TRBV2, the J gene TRBJ2-1, with TRBD2 identical over 7 bases. Germline CDR1 and CDR2: SNHLY and FYNNEI. The V and J ends lost 4 bases and 15 bases, in that order; junction bases with no gene match: 12. This CDR3 region has 13 residues. The CDR3 DNA reads TGTGCCAGCAGTGTTGAGCGGGATCGCCCGGCGTTCTTC. It is translated as CASSVERDRPAFF.

In the case of this clone: This sample also contains other DNA sequences that code for the same CDR3. The J gene is TRBJ1-5, the V gene TRBV6-1, with TRBD1 as a possible D gene (6 bases). This CDR3 is 13 amino acids long. The germline V gene has CDR1 MNHNS and CDR2 SASEGT. The ends were cut back, 5 bases at V and 7 bases at J, with 12 bases in the middle. CDR3 bases: TGTGCCAGCAGTCAAGGGGGGGACCAGCCCCAGCATTTT. Its translation: CASSQGGDQPQHF.

Only one count was recorded for this clone. The gene calls are TRBV19 and TRBJ2-1, with D possibly matching TRBD2 (5 bases). The germline V and J ends were trimmed by 6 bases and 5 bases, with 11 bases remaining between them. Per germline, CDR1 LNHDA and CDR2 SQIVND (reference sequence). CDR3 length equals 13 residues. This CDR3 is CASSPTRDNEQFF. CDR3 in DNA: TGTGCCAGTAGCCCTACTAGAGACAATGAGCAGTTCTTC.

The chain joins TRBV5-5 to TRBJ2-7; TRBD1 matches 11 bases. The CDR3 has 14 residues. Unmatched junction bases numbered 6, after V lost 7 bases and J lost 3 bases. The V gene's germline CDR1 is SGHKS and CDR2 YYEKEE (reference sequence). CDR3: CASGSGTGGYEQYF. In DNA, the CDR3 is TGTGCCAGCGGCTCCGGGACAGGGGGCTACGAGCAGTACTTC.

J is TRBJ1-1 and V is TRBV30; possible D gene TRBD1, 5 bases. This CDR3 has 13 amino acids. The V end was cut by 0 bases, the J end by 0 bases, with 5 bases between. Germline CDR1 GTSNPN, CDR2 SVGIG (reference sequence). In DNA, the CDR3 is TGTGCCTGGAGTGTACAGGTGAACACTGAAGCTTTCTTT. It encodes CAWSVQVNTEAFF.

In this sample, this clone turned up once. The V call is TRBV5-1, the J call TRBJ2-3; the D gene is possibly TRBD2 (6 bases). CDR1 is SGHRS, CDR2 YFSETQ, per germline. Trimming left V 4 bases short and J 1 base short, with 13 bases between. This CDR3 contains 15 residues. The CDR3 bases are TGCGCCAGCAGCCTCGGAGGGTATGGCACAGATACGCAGTATTTT. Translating gives CASSLGGYGTDTQYF.

The chain carries TRBV11-2 and TRBJ1-1; 9 positions match TRBD1. V gave up 5 bases and J gave up 5 bases; unmatched junction bases: 9. CDR1 is SGHAT, CDR2 FQNNGV, per germline. This CDR3 is 15 amino acids long. For the CDR3, the DNA is TGTGCCAGCAGCCCCCCGGGACAGGGACGTACTGAAGCTTTCTTT. The encoded protein is CASSPPGQGRTEAFF.

The V gene is TRBV27, the J gene TRBJ2-2, with no clear D. Germline loops: CDR1 MNHEY, CDR2 SMNVEV (reference sequence). There are 13 residues in the CDR3. Trimming removed 6 bases at V and 1 base at J, with 6 bases between. This chain's CDR3 is CASRAVNTGELFF. CDR3 nucleotides: TGTGCCAGCAGGGCCGTGAACACCGGGGAGCTGTTTTTT.

The chain has TRBV30 and TRBJ1-3, with D unclear. The CDR3 spans 14 residues. The germline gives CDR1 GTSNPN, CDR2 SVGIG (reference sequence). V lost 3 bases and J 4 bases, leaving 13 bases between the germline ends. In DNA form, the CDR3 reads TGTGCCTGGAGCGCCAATCACCAGGGAAACACCATATATTTT. Protein sequence: CAWSANHQGNTIYF.

This clone came up a few times. The rearrangement links TRBV30 to TRBJ1-2; 9 bases align to TRBD1. This CDR3 is 14 amino acids long. The germline V gene has CDR1 GTSNPN and CDR2 SVGIG (reference sequence). V trimming: 4 bases; J trimming: 4 bases; junction bases outside the gene matches: 7. The CDR3 loop reads CAWNRDRVAYGYTF. The CDR3, as DNA: TGTGCCTGGAATCGGGACAGGGTGGCCTATGGCTACACCTTC.

The chain recombines TRBV2 with TRBJ1-2; a weak D match, TRBD1 (6 bases). Trimming shortened V by 4 bases and J by 1 base, and 13 bases separated the two germline ends. The germline CDR1 and CDR2 sequences are SNHLY and FYNNEI. The CDR3 length is 15 residues. CDR3 in amino acids: CASSGFRGSNYGYTF. The CDR3 coding sequence is TGTGCCAGCAGTGGCTTTAGGGGGAGTAACTATGGCTACACCTTC.

The chain employs TRBV28 and TRBJ1-2, with D perhaps matching TRBD1 (5 bases). The CDR3 is 13 residues long. CDR1 is MDHEN, CDR2 SYDVKM, per germline. Trimming took 5 bases from V and 8 from J, leaving 15 bases between them. The DNA of the CDR3 is TGTGCCAGCAGTCTGTTTCCAGGGCAGGGCTACACCTTC. Amino acids: CASSLFPGQGYTF.

This clone was recorded only once. This chain uses TRBV9 with TRBJ1-3; D is ambiguous. Germline CDR1 reads SGDLS; CDR2 reads YYNGEE. CDR3 length: 15 amino acids. Trimming stripped 3 bases from V and 2 bases from J, with 12 bases between. This chain's CDR3 is CASSANGGTGNTIYF. CDR3 in DNA: TGTGCCAGCAGCGCGAACGGAGGGACTGGAAACACCATATATTTT.

The chain links TRBV7-9 to TRBJ1-1, with D perhaps TRBD1 (5 bases). The CDR3 covers 13 residues. Trimming left V 1 base short and J 6 bases short, with 9 bases between. The germline V gene encodes CDR1 SEHNR and CDR2 FQNEAQ (reference sequence). The CDR3 DNA is TGTGCCAGCAGCTTAGGGCAGGGAGCTGAAGCTTTCTTT. The encoded protein is CASSLGQGAEAFF.

The CDR3 loop reads CASSLALDRPGDYGYTF. For the CDR3, the DNA is TGTGCCAGCAGCTTGGCCCTGGACAGGCCAGGGGACTATGGCTACACCTTC. This chain links TRBV5-6 with TRBJ1-2, with 7 bases aligning to TRBD1. The CDR3 is 17 amino acids. Trimming took 0 bases from V and 3 from J; bases not matched to a gene: 11. CDR1 and CDR2 (germline): SGHDT, YYEEEE.

The rearrangement joins TRBV18 to TRBJ2-2; 10 positions agree with TRBD1. This CDR3 is built from 15 residues. Germline lookup yields CDR1 KGHSH and CDR2 LQKENI. Trimming at V came to 0 bases and at J to 7 bases, leaving 2 bases not matched to a gene. The CDR3 region has the DNA TGTGCCAGCTCACCACCGGGACAGGGGAACGGGGAGCTGTTTTTT. Its translation is CASSPPGQGNGELFF.